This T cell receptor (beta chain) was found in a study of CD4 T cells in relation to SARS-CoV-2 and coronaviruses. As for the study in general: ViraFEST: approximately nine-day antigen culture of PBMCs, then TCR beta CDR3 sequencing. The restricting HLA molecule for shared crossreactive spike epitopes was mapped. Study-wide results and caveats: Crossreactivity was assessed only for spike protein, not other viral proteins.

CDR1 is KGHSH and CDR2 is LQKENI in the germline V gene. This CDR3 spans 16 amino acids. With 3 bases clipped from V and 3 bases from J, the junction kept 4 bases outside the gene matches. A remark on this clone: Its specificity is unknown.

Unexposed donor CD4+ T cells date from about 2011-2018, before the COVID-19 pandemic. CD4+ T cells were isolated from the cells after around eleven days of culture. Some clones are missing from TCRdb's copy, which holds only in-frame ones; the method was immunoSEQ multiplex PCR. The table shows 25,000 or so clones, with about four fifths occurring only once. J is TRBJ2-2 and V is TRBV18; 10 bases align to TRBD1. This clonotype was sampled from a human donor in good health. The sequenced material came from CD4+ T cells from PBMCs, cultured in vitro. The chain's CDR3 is CASSPRQGAYTGELFF. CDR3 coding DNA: TGTGCCAGCTCACCTCGACAGGGGGCGTACACCGGGGAGCTGTTTTTT. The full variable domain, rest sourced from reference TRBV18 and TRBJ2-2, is NAGVMQNPRHLVRRRGQEARLRCSPMKGHSHVYWYRQLPEEGLKFMVYLQKENIIDESGMPKERFSAEFPKEGPSILRIQQVVRGDSAAYFCASSPRQGAYTGELFFGEGSRLTVL.